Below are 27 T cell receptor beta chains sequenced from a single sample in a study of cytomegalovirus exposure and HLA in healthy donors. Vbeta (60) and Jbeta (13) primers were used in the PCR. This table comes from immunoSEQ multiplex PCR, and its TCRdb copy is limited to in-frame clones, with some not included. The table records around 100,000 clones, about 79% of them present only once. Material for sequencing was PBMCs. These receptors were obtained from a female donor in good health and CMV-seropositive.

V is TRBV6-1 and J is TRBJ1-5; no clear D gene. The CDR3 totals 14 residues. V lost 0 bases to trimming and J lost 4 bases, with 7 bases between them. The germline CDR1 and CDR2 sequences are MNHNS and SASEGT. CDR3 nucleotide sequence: TGTGCCAGCAGTGAAGCGAATAGAAATCAGCCCCAGCATTTT. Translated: CASSEANRNQPQHF.

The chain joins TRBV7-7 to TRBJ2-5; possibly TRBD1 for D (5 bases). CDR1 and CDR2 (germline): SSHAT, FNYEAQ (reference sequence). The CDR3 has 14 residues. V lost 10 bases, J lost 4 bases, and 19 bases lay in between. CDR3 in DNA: TGTGCCACTTCGGTCCAAGGGGTCGGAGAGACCCAGTACTTC. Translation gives CATSVQGVGETQYF.

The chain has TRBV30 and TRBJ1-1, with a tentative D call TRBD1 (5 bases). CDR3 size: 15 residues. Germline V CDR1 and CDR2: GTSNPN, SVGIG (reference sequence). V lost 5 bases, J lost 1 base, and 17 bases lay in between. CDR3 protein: CAWVAAGRKNTEAFF. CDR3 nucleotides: TGTGCCTGGGTGGCAGCGGGACGGAAGAACACTGAAGCTTTCTTT. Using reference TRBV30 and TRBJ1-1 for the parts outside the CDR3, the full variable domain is SQTIHQWPATLVQPVGSPLSLECTVEGTSNPNLYWYRQAAGRGLQLLFYSVGIGQISSEVPQNLSASRPQDRQFILSSKKLLLSDSGFYLCAWVAAGRKNTEAFFGQGTRLTVV.

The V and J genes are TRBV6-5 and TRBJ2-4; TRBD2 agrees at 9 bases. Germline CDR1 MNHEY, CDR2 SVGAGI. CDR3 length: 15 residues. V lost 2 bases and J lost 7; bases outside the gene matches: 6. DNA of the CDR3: TGTGCCAGCAGTTACCGGCTAGCGGGATTTAACATTCAGTACTTC. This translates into CASSYRLAGFNIQYF.

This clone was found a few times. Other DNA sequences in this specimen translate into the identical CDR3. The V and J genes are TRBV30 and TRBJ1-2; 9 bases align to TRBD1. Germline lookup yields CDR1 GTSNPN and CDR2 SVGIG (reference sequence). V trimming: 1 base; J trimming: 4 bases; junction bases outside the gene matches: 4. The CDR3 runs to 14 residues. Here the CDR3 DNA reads TGTGCCTGGAGTGGGGACAGGGTGGGCTATGGCTACACCTTC. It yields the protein CAWSGDRVGYGYTF.

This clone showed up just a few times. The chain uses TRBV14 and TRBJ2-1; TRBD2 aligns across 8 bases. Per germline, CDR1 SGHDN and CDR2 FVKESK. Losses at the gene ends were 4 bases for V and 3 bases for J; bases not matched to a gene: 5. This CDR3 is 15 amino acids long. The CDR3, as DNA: TGTGCCAGCAGCCGGCTCGGGGGGGACTACAATGAGCAGTTCTTC. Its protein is CASSRLGGDYNEQFF.

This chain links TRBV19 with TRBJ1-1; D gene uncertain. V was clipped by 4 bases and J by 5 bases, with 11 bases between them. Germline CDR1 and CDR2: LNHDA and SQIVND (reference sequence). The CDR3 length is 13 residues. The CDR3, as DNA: TGTGCCAGTAGTAATTACGGCGGGACTGAAGCTTTCTTT. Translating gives CASSNYGGTEAFF.

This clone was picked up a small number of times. CDR3 residues: CASRTKGQLNTEAFF. CDR3 nucleotide sequence: TGTGCCAGCAGGACCAAGGGACAGTTGAACACTGAAGCTTTCTTT. The rearrangement joins TRBV27 to TRBJ1-1; 7 bases match TRBD1. Germline CDR1 and CDR2: MNHEY and SMNVEV (reference sequence). The CDR3 sequence is 15 residues long. Trimming at V came to 6 bases and at J to 0 bases, leaving 7 bases not matched to a gene.

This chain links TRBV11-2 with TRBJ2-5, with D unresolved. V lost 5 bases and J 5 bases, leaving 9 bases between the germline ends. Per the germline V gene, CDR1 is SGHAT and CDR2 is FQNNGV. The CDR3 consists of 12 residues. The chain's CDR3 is CASSEAVETQYF. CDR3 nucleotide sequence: TGTGCCAGCAGCGAGGCGGTGGAGACCCAGTACTTC.

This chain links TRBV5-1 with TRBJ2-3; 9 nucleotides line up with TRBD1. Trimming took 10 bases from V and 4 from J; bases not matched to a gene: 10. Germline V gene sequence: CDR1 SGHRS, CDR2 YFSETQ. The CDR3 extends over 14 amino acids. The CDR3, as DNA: TGCGCCCCCGAGGGGAGACAGGGGGCAGATACGCAGTATTTT. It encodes CAPEGRQGADTQYF. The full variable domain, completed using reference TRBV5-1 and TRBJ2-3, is KAGVTQTPRYLIKTRGQQVTLSCSPISGHRSVSWYQQTPGQGLQFLFEYFSETQRNKGNFPGRFSGRQFSNSRSEMNVSTLELGDSALYLCAPEGRQGADTQYFGPGTRLTVL.

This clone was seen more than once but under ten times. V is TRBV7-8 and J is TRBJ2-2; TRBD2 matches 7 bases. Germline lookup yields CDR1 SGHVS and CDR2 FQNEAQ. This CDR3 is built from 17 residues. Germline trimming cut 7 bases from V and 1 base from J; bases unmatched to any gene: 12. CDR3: CASTPPLRTRNTGELFF. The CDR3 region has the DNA TGTGCCAGCACCCCCCCCCTGCGGACTAGGAACACCGGGGAGCTGTTTTTT.

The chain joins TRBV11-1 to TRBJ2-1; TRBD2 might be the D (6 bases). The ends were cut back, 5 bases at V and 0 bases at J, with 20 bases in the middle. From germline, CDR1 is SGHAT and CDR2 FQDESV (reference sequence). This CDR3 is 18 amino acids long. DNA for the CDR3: TGTGCCAGCAGCCAGACTGGCGGGGTTATGAGCTCCTACAATGAGCAGTTCTTC. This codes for CASSQTGGVMSSYNEQFF.

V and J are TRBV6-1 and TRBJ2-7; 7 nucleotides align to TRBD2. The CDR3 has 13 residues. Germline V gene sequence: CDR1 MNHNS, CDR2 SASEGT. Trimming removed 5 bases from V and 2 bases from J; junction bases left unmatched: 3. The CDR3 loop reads CASSNSGAYEQYF. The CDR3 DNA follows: TGTGCCAGCAGTAACAGCGGGGCCTACGAGCAGTACTTC.

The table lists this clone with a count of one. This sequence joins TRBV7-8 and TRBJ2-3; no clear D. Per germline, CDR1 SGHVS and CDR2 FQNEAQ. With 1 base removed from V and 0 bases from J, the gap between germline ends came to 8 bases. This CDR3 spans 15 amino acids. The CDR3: CASSLGTVSTDTQYF. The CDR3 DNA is TGTGCCAGCAGCTTAGGAACAGTAAGCACAGATACGCAGTATTTT.

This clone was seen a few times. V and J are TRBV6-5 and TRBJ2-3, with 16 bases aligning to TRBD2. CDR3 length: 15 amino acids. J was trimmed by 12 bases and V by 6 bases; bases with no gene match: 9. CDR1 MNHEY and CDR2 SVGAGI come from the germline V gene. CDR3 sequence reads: CASSLTGTSGGAQYF. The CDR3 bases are TGTGCCAGCAGCCTGACCGGGACTAGCGGGGGGGCCCAGTATTTT.

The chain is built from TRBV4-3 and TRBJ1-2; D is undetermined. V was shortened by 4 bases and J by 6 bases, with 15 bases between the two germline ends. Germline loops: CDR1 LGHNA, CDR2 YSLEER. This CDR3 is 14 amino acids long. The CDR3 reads CASSLDTNSNGYTF. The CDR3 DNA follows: TGCGCCAGCAGCCTCGACACGAACTCTAATGGCTACACCTTC.

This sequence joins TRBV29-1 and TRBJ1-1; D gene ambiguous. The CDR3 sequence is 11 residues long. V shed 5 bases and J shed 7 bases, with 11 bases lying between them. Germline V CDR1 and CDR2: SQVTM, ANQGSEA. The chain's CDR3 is CSVPSSYEAFF. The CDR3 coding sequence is TGCAGCGTTCCGTCCTCCTATGAAGCTTTCTTT. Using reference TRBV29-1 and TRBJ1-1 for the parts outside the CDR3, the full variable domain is SAVISQKPSRDICQRGTSLTIQCQVDSQVTMMFWYRQQPGQSLTLIATANQGSEATYESGFVIDKFPISRPNLTFSTLTVSNMSPEDSSIYLCSVPSSYEAFFGQGTRLTVV.

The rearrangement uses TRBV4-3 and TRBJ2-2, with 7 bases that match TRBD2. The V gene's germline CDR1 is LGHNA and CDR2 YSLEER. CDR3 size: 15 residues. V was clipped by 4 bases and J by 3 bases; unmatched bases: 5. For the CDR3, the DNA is TGCGCCAGCAGCCCCTCGGGGGGATACACCGGGGAGCTGTTTTTT. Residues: CASSPSGGYTGELFF.

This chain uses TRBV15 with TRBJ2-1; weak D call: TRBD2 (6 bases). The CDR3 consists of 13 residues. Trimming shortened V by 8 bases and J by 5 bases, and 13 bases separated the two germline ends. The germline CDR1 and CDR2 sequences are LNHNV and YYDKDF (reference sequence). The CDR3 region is CATASGGDNEQFF. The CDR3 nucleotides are TGTGCCACCGCATCGGGCGGGGACAATGAGCAGTTCTTC. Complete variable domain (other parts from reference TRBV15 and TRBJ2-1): DAMVIQNPRYQVTQFGKPVTLSCSQTLNHNVMYWYQQKSSQAPKLLFHYYDKDFNNEADTPDNFQSRRPNTSFCFLDIRSPGLGDTAMYLCATASGGDNEQFFGPGTRLTVL.

This CDR3 is CASSMTGTGGSGYTF. CDR3 coding DNA: TGTGCCAGTAGTATGACCGGGACAGGAGGAAGCGGCTACACCTTC. V is TRBV19 and J is TRBJ1-2; TRBD1 agrees at 8 bases. The CDR3 has 15 amino acids. V gave up 3 bases and J gave up 8 bases; unmatched junction bases: 11. Germline CDR1 LNHDA, CDR2 SQIVND (reference sequence).

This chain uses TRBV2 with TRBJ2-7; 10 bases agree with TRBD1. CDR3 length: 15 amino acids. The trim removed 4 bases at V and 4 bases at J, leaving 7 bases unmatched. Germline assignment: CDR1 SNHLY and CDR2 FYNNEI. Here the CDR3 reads CASSAETGGGYEQYF. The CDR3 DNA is TGTGCCAGCAGTGCCGAGACAGGGGGCGGATACGAGCAGTACTTC.

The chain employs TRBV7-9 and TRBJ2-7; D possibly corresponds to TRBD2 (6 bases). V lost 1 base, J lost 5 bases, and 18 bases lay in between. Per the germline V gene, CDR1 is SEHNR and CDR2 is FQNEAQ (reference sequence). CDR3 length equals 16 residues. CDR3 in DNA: TGTGCCAGCAGCTTAGGGTCCGGGGGATTGGGTGACGAGCAGTACTTC. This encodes CASSLGSGGLGDEQYF.

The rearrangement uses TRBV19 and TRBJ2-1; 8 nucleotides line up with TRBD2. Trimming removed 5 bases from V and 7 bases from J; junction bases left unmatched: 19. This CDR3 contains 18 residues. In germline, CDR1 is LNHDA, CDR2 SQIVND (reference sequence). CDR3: CASSPGASGSHRGNEQFF. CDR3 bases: TGTGCCAGTAGTCCTGGGGCTAGCGGGTCCCACCGGGGGAATGAGCAGTTCTTC.

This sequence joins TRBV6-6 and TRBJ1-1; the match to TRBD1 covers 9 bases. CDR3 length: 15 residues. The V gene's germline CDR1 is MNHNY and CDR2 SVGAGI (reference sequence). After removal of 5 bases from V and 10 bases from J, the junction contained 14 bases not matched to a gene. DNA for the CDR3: TGTGCCAGCAGTCCCTCGGGACAGGGTTGGGTCGGAGCTTTCTTT. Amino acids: CASSPSGQGWVGAFF.

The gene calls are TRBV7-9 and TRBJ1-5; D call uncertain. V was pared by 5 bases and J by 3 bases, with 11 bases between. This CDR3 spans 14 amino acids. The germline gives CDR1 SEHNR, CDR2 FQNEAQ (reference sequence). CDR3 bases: TGTGCCAGCAGCCCGGCGGGGTCCAATCAGCCCCAGCATTTT. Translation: CASSPAGSNQPQHF.

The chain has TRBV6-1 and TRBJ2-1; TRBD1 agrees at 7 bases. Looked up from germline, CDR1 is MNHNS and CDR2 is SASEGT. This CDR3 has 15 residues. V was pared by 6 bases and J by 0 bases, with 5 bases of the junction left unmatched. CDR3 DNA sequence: TGTGCCAGCAGGTCCGGGACAGACTCCTACAATGAGCAGTTCTTC. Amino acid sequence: CASRSGTDSYNEQFF.

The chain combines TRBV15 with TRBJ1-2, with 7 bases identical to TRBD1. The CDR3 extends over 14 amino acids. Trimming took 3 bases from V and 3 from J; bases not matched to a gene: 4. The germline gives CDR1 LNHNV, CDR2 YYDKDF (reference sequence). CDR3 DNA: TGTGCCACCAGCAGGAAGGGGGCCGACTATGGCTACACCTTC. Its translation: CATSRKGADYGYTF.